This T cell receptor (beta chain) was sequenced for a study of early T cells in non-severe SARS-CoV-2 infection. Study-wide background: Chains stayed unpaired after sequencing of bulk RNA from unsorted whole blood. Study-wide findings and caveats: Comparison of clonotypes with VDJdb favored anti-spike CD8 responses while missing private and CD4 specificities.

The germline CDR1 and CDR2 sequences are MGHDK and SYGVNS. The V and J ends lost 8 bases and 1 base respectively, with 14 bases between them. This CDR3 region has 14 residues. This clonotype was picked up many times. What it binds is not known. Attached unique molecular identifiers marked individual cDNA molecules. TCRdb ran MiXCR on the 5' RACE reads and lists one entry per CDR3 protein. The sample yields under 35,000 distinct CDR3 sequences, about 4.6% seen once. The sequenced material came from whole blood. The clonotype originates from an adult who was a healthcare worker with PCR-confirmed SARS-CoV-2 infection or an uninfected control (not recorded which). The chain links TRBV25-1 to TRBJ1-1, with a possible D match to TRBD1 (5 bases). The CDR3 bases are TGTGCCAGCTCACTATGGGGGGGGAACACTGAAGCTTTCTTT. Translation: CASSLWGGNTEAFF.